The present T cell receptor beta chain was sequenced within a study of CD8 T cells in ankylosing spondylitis. Quantitative 5'-RACE with molecular barcodes produced the TCR beta libraries. From the 5' RACE reads, TCRdb called clonotypes with MiXCR, one entry per CDR3 protein. Of approximately 500,000 distinct CDR3 sequences in the sample, about an eighth were seen once. Findings and limits, study-wide: CD8+ cells made up the disease-linked clones, which were relatively rare in peripheral blood. Earlier authors reported some of these motif variants in reactive arthritis synovial fluid and blood. Reported data indicate significant enrichment of disease-linked clones within matched ankylosing spondylitis synovial fluid. Ankylosing spondylitis blood seemed to carry a telltale TCR beta motif made of roughly 8 highly homologous variants.

Turning to this clonotype: What it binds is not known.

This CDR3 contains 12 residues. V dropped 5 bases and J dropped 3; count of bases not matched to a gene: 2. Looked up from germline, CDR1 is DFQATT and CDR2 is SNEGSKA (reference sequence). Sequenced material: blood, either unsorted or a sorted T cell fraction (not recorded which). The sequence derives from a male donor with ankylosing spondylitis. The chain links TRBV20-1 to TRBJ2-7; 9 positions agree with TRBD1. The CDR3 region has the DNA TGCAGTGCTGGACAGGGGATCTACGAGCAGTACTTC. This gives the protein CSAGQGIYEQYF.